This entry is about one T cell receptor (beta chain). Data came from immunoSEQ multiplex PCR; TCRdb stores just in-frame clones and leaves some out. The data show some 80,000 clones, 90% to 96% seen once. The V and J ends lost 1 base and 6 bases respectively, with 9 bases between them. Germline V gene lookup returns CDR1 SEHNR and CDR2 FQNEAQ (reference sequence). The CDR3 runs 13 residues. This entry is derived from a study of cytomegalovirus exposure and HLA in healthy donors. The receptor was derived from a man in his late teens or twenties in good health and CMV-seropositive. This sequence joins TRBV7-9 and TRBJ1-1; possibly TRBD1 for D (5 bases). The material sequenced was PBMCs. CDR3 region: CASSLDPGPEAFF. CDR3 coding DNA: TGTGCCAGCAGCTTAGACCCAGGGCCTGAAGCTTTCTTT.